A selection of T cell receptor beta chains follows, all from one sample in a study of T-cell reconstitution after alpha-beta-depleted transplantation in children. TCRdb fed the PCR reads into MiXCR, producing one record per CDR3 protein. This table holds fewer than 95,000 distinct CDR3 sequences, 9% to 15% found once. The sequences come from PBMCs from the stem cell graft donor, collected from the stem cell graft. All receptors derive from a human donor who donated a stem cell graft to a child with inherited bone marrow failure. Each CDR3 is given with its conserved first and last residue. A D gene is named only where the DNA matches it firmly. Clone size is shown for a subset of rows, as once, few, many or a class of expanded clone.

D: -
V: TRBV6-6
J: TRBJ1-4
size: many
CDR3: CASSHPGEKLFF
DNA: TGTGCCAGCAGTCACCCTGGGGAAAAACTGTTTTTT

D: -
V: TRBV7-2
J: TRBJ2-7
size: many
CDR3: CASSRDSIYEQYF
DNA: TGTGCCAGCAGCCGCGACAGCATCTACGAGCAGTACTTC

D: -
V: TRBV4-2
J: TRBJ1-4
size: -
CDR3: CASSQALFF
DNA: TGTGCCAGCAGCCAAGCCCTGTTTTTT

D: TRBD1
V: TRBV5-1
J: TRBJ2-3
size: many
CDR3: CATSLQGSTDTQYF
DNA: TGCGCCACTTCACTACAGGGGAGCACAGATACGCAGTATTTT

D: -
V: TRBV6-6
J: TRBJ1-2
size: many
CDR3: CASSPQTREGYTF
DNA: TGTGCCAGCAGTCCCCAGACCCGAGAGGGCTACACCTTC

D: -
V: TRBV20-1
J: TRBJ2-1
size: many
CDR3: CSASLSGVPEQFF
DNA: TGCAGTGCTTCCCTCTCCGGGGTTCCTGAGCAGTTCTTC

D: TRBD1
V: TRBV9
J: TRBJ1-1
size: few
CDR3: CASSPHSPQGAVVTEAFF
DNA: TGTGCCAGCAGCCCCCACTCCCCCCAGGGGGCAGTTGTCACTGAAGCTTTCTTT

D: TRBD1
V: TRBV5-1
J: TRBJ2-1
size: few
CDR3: CASSFQGADNEQFF
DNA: TGCGCCAGCAGCTTCCAGGGGGCCGACAATGAGCAGTTCTTC

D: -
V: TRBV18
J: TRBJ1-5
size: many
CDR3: CASSPDVGQPQHF
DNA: TGTGCCAGCTCACCAGACGTGGGTCAGCCCCAGCATTTT

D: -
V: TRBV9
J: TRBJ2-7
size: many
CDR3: CASSVVGGARFYEQYF
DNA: TGTGCCAGCAGCGTAGTAGGTGGGGCCAGGTTCTACGAGCAGTACTTC

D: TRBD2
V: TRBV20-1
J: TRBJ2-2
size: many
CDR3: CSAKPWEGTGELFF
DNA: TGCAGTGCGAAGCCCTGGGAGGGGACCGGGGAGCTTTTTTTT

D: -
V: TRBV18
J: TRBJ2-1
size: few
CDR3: CASSPRDYNEQFF
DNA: TGTGCCAGCTCACCCCGGGACTACAATGAGCAGTTCTTC

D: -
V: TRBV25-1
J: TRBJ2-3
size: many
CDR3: CASSDRQWGGDTQYF
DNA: TGTGCCAGCAGTGATAGGCAGTGGGGTGGAGATACGCAGTATTTT

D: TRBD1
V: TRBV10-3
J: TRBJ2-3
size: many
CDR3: CAISNRVSGGDTQYF
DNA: TGTGCCATCAGTAACAGGGTATCAGGGGGAGATACGCAGTATTTT

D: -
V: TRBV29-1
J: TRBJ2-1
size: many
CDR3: CSVRGGGVSYNEQFF
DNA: TGCAGCGTTAGGGGCGGAGGGGTGTCCTACAATGAGCAGTTCTTC

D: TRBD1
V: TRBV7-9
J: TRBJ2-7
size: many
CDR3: CASRPGTGHFHEQYF
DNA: TGTGCCAGCAGACCCGGGACAGGGCATTTCCACGAGCAGTACTTC

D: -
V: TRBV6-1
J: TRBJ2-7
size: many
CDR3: CASSTGWGPYEQYF
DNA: TGTGCCAGCAGTACAGGGTGGGGTCCCTACGAGCAGTACTTC

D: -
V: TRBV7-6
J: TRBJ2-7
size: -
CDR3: CASSLARVTYEQYF
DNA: TGTGCCAGCAGCTTAGCCAGGGTAACCTACGAGCAGTACTTC

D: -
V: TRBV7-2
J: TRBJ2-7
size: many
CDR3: CASSLDWAGTYEQYF
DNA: TGTGCCAGCAGCTTAGACTGGGCAGGAACCTACGAGCAGTACTTC

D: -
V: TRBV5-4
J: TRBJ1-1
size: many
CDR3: CASSPQMAQNTEAFF
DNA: TGTGCCAGCAGCCCCCAAATGGCTCAGAACACTGAAGCTTTCTTT

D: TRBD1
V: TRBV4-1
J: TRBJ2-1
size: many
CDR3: CASSSRTGNEQFF
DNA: TGCGCCAGCAGCTCCCGGACAGGTAATGAGCAGTTCTTC

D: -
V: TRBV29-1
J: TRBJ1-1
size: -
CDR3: CSVPERGFTEAFF
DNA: TGCAGCGTACCGGAAAGAGGTTTCACTGAAGCTTTCTTT